This TCR beta chain is drawn from a study of blood T cell repertoires in COVID-19. In the study overall: In each case, the material was cDNA or gDNA derived from T cells, B-cell-depleted T cells, or PBMCs.

Germline CDR1 SGHNT, CDR2 YYREEE (reference sequence). V gave up 4 bases and J gave up 3 bases; unmatched junction bases: 9. The length of the CDR3 is 16 residues. Clones were read by immunoSEQ multiplex PCR, and TCRdb kept only the in-frame ones, dropping some. The data show about 51,000 clones, 86% seen once. The clonotype comes from a man aged 80 or over with active COVID-19. V is TRBV5-4 and J is TRBJ2-1, with 8 bases lining up with TRBD1. The sample taken for sequencing was peripheral blood. CDR3 loop: CASSRAVTGDYNEQFF. In DNA form, the CDR3 reads TGTGCCAGCAGCCGAGCCGTGACAGGGGACTACAATGAGCAGTTCTTC.